The clone carrying this T cell receptor beta chain was detected once. The data belong to a study of cytomegalovirus exposure and HLA in healthy donors. With 60 Vbeta and 13 Jbeta primers, the PCR was carried out. The repertoire was sequenced with immunoSEQ multiplex PCR; TCRdb's copy has only in-frame clones and lacks some. The table has some 91,000 clones, around 77% seen once. This CDR3 has 15 amino acids. The V gene's germline CDR1 is SNHLY and CDR2 FYNNEI. The V and J ends lost 6 bases and 4 bases, in that order; junction bases with no gene match: 9. The TCR was taken from a middle-aged man in good health and CMV-seronegative. The material sequenced was PBMCs. The chain recombines TRBV2 with TRBJ1-5, with 7 bases fitting TRBD1. The chain's CDR3 is CASRVGTVGNQPQHF. In DNA, the CDR3 is TGTGCCAGCAGGGTAGGGACAGTGGGGAATCAGCCCCAGCATTTT.